This T cell receptor (beta chain) was identified during a study of cytomegalovirus exposure and HLA in healthy donors. This clone was detected a few times. Its cognate antigen is unknown. Findings and limits, study-wide: Later analysis suggested most CMV-associated TCR beta chains were HLA-restricted. When presence/absence was analysed, sequencing depth was taken to be roughly uniform across donors. Productive rates of about 87% or about 30% were seen for most TCR beta V segments in an earlier analysis. TCR beta sequences reportedly predicted most subjects' HLA-A and HLA-B alleles accurately.

PCR primers comprised 60 Vbeta and 13 Jbeta primers. Clones were sequenced by immunoSEQ multiplex PCR, and TCRdb holds only the in-frame ones, with some missing. Seen here are roughly 190,000 clones, over 70% observed once, and the top ten hold approximately 1.6%. Germline V gene lookup returns CDR1 LNHNV and CDR2 YYDKDF (reference sequence). V was clipped by 4 bases and J by 0 bases, with 9 bases between them. This CDR3 contains 15 residues. The chain has TRBV15 and TRBJ1-4; possibly TRBD1 for D (6 bases). The clonotype was recovered from a man between 40 and 49 years old in good health and CMV-seropositive. Input material: PBMCs. This CDR3 is CATSTAGATNEKLFF. The CDR3 region has the DNA TGTGCCACCAGCACCGCAGGGGCAACTAATGAAAAACTGTTTTTT. Full variable domain (outside the CDR3, taken from reference TRBV15 and TRBJ1-4): DAMVIQNPRYQVTQFGKPVTLSCSQTLNHNVMYWYQQKSSQAPKLLFHYYDKDFNNEADTPDNFQSRRPNTSFCFLDIRSPGLGDTAMYLCATSTAGATNEKLFFGSGTQLSVL.